A selection of T cell receptor beta chains follows, all from one sample in a study of PD-L1 blockade in urothelial cancer. Only in-frame clones appear in the TCRdb table, and some are missing; sequencing was by immunoSEQ multiplex PCR. The repertoire includes about 45,000 clones, roughly 84% of them detected once, and around 25% sits in the top ten. This specimen was PBMCs, taken around atezolizumab (anti-PD-L1) treatment. These receptors were taken from a donor at least 40 years old with urothelial cancer. The conserved cysteine and the conserved F or W are not part of the CDR3 here.

j_call v_call cdr3_aa
TRBJ2-3 TRBV11-2 ASSLGSGSTDTQY
TRBJ1-2 TRBV7-8 ASSSNPVWRGYT
TRBJ2-7 TRBV11-2 ASSLGGSSYEQY
TRBJ1-1 TRBV30 AWRRTGVNTEAF
TRBJ2-1 TRBV5-1 ASSLAPPGSGSYSGQF
TRBJ1-5 TRBV19 ATEMGAPGQPQH
TRBJ2-7 TRBV19 ASSQNRGRAYEQY
TRBJ2-7 TRBV11-2 ASSPLLGSYEQY
TRBJ2-3 TRBV6-1 ASSVTLLAGGGDTQY
TRBJ2-1 TRBV7-8 ASSSAGTSGSLQF
TRBJ2-3 TRBV7-8 ASSPSGGLNTDTQY
TRBJ1-1 TRBV28 ASSLHRGDGRAF
TRBJ2-2 TRBV2 ASTGQGVGELF
TRBJ2-2 TRBV4-3 ASTRTGGRTGELF
TRBJ2-5 TRBV7-7 ASSPDPGETQY
TRBJ2-1 TRBV28 ASSFPSGSEQF
TRBJ2-5 TRBV6-5 ASTHSDTQETQY